This T cell receptor beta chain was observed in a study of cytomegalovirus exposure and HLA in healthy donors. Per the germline V gene, CDR1 is LNHNV and CDR2 is YYDKDF (reference sequence). The CDR3 is 14 residues long. The V end lost 1 base, the J end lost 4 bases, and 10 bases lay between the germline ends. The PCR contained 60 Vbeta and 13 Jbeta primers. Assay: immunoSEQ multiplex PCR; the TCRdb copy retains only in-frame clones and omits some. In the table there are around 130,000 clones, 74% of which are singletons. This TCR was recovered from a woman between 45 and 65 years old in good health and CMV-seropositive. The chain combines TRBV15 with TRBJ1-1; no clear D. The specimen was PBMCs. CDR3 in DNA: TGTGCCACCAGCAGAGTTCGGAGGATCACTGAAGCTTTCTTT. This gives the protein CATSRVRRITEAFF.